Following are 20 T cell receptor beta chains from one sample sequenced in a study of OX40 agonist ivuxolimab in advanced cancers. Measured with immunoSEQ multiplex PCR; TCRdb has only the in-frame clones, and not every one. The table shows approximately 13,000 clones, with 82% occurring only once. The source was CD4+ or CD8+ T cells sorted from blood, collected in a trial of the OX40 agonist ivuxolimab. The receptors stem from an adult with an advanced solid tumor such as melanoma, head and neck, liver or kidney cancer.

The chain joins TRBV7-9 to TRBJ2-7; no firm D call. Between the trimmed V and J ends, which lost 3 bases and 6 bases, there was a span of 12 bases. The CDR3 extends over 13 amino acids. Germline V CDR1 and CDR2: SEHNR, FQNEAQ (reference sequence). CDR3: CASSFSGSTEQYF. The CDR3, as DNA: TGTGCCAGCAGCTTCTCGGGCTCGACCGAGCAGTACTTC.

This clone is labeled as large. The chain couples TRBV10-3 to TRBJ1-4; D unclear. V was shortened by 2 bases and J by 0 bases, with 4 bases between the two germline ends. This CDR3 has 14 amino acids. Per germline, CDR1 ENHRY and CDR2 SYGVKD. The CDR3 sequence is CAISEHPTNEKLFF. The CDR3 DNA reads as TGTGCCATCAGTGAGCACCCAACTAATGAAAAACTGTTTTTT.

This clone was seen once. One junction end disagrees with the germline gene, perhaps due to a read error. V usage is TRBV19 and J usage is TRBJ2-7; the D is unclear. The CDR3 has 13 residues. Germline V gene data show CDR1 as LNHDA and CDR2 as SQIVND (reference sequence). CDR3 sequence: CTSSSGSSYEQYF. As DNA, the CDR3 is TGTACCAGTAGTTCGGGCAGCTCCTACGAGCAGTACTTC.

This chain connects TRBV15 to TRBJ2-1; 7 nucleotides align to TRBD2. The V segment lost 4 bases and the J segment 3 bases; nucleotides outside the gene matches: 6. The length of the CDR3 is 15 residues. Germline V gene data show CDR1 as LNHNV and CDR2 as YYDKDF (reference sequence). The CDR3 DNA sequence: TGTGCCACCAGCAAAAGGCAGCGGGACTACAATGAGCAGTTCTTC. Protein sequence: CATSKRQRDYNEQFF.

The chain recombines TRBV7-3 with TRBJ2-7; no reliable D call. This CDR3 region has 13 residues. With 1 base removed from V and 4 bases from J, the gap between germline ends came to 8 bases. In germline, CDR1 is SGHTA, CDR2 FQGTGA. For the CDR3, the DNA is TGTGCCAGCAGCTTAAGTGAAGGTTACGAGCAGTACTTC. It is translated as CASSLSEGYEQYF.

The CDR3 is CASSLGQDYEQYF. CDR3 nucleotide sequence: TGTGCCAGCAGTCTCGGACAGGACTATGAGCAGTACTTC. V and J are TRBV13 and TRBJ2-7, with a possible D match to TRBD1 (7 bases). Per the germline V gene, CDR1 is PRHDT and CDR2 is FYEKMQ (reference sequence). The CDR3 contains 13 residues. V shed 6 bases and J shed 7 bases, with 16 bases lying between them.

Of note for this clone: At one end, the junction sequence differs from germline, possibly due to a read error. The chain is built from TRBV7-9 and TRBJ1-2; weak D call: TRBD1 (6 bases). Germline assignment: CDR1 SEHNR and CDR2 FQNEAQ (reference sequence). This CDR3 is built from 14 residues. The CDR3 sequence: CASSRELDSYGYTF. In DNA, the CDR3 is TGCGCCAGCAGCCGGGAGTTGGACAGCTATGGCTACACCTTC.

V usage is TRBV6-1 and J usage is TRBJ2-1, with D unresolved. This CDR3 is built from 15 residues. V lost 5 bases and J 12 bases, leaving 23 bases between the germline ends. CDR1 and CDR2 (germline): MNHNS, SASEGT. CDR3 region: CASSTDEPTRGWQFF. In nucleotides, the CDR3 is TGTGCCAGCAGTACGGACGAACCGACACGAGGATGGCAGTTCTTC.

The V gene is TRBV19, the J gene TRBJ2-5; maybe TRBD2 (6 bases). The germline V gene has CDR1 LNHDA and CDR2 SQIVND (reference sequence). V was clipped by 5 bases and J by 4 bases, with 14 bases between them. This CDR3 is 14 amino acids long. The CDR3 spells CASSPSLAPETQYF. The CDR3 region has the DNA TGTGCCAGTAGTCCCTCACTAGCCCCAGAGACCCAGTACTTC.

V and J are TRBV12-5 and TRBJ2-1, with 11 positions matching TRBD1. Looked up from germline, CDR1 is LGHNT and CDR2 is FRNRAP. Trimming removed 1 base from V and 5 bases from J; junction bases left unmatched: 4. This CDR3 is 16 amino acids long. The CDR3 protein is CASGLGDRGIDNEQFF. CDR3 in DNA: TGTGCTAGTGGTTTGGGGGACAGGGGGATAGACAATGAGCAGTTCTTC.

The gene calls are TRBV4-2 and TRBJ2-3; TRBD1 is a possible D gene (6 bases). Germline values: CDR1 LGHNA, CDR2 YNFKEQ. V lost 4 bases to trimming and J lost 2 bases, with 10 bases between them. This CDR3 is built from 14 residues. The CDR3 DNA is TGTGCCAGCAGCCCCCGGGACAACACAGATACGCAGTATTTT. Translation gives CASSPRDNTDTQYF.

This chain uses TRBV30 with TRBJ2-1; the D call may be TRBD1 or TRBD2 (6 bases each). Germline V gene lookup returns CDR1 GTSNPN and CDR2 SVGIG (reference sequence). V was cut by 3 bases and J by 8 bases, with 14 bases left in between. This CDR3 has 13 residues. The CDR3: CAWRTRPGDEQFF. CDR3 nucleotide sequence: TGTGCCTGGAGGACTAGACCAGGGGATGAGCAGTTCTTC. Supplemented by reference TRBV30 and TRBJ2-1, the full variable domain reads SQTIHQWPATLVQPVGSPLSLECTVEGTSNPNLYWYRQAAGRGLQLLFYSVGIGQISSEVPQNLSASRPQDRQFILSSKKLLLSDSGFYLCAWRTRPGDEQFFGPGTRLTVL.

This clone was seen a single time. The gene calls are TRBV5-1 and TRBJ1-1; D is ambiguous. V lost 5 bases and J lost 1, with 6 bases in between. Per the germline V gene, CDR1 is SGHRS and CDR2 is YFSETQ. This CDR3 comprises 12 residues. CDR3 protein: CASSSGNTEAFF. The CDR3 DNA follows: TGCGCCAGCAGTTCGGGGAACACTGAAGCTTTCTTT.

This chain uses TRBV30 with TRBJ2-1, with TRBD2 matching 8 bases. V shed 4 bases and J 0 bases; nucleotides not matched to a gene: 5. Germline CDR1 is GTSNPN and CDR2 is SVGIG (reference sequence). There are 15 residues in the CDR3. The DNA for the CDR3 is TGTGCCTGGACTGATACTAGCGGCTCCTACAATGAGCAGTTCTTC. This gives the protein CAWTDTSGSYNEQFF.

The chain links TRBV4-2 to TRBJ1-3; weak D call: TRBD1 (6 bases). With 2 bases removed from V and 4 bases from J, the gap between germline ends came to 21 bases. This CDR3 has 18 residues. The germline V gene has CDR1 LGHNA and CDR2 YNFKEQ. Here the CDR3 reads CASSQTQQGRKVGNTIYF. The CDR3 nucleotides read TGTGCCAGCAGCCAAACCCAACAGGGAAGGAAGGTCGGAAACACCATATATTTT.

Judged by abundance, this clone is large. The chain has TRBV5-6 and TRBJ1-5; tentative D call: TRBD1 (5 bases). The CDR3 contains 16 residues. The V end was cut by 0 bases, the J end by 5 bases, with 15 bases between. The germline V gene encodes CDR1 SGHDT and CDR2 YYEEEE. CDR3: CASSLASQGPYQPQHF. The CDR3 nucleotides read TGTGCCAGCAGCTTGGCCTCGCAGGGACCGTATCAGCCCCAGCATTTT.

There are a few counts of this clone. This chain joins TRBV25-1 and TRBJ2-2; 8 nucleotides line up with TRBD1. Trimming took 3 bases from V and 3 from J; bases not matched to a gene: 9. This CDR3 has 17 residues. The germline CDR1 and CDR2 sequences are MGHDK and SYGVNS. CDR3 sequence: CASSEAGQGQYTGELFF. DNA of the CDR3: TGTGCCAGCAGTGAGGCCGGACAGGGTCAATACACCGGGGAGCTGTTTTTT.

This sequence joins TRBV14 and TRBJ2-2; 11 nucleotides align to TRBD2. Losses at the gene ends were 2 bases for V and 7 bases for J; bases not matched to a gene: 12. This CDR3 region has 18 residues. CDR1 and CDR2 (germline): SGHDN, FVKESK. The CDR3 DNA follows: TGTGCCAGCAGCCAATGGTTAGCGGGAGGGCCCAGCGTCGGGGAGCTGTTTTTT. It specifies CASSQWLAGGPSVGELFF.

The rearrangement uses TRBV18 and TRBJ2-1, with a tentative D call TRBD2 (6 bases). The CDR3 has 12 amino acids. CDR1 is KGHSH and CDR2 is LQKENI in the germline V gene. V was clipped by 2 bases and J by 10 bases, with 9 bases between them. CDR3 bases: TGTGCCAGCTCACCAGGGAGCGGGGAGCAGTTCTTC. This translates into CASSPGSGEQFF.

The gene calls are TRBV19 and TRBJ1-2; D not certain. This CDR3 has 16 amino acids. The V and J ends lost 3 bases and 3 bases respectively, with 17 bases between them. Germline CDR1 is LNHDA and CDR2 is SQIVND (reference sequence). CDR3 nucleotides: TGTGCCAGTAGTATGGCGTCTATGGGGTTCGACTATGGCTACACCTTC. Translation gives CASSMASMGFDYGYTF.